These 16 T cell receptor beta chains came from one sample sequenced in a study of T cell clones after liver transplantation. Some clones are missing from TCRdb's copy, which holds only in-frame ones; the method was immunoSEQ multiplex PCR. Among tens of thousands of clones, around four fifths were seen once, and the ten largest hold 2.1%. The sample in question was CD4+ T cells from blood, obtained 48 to 50 months after liver transplant. These receptors were taken from a human patient who received a liver transplant. Some T cells may be supplied by the graft donor.

The chain has TRBV25-1 and TRBJ2-7; D not certain. Trimming removed 6 bases from V and 3 bases from J, with 12 bases in between. In germline, CDR1 is MGHDK, CDR2 SYGVNS. The CDR3 has 13 amino acids. In DNA form, the CDR3 reads TGTGCCAGCAGCGCCAGAGGAATCTACGAGCAGTACTTC. Its protein product is CASSARGIYEQYF.

The CDR3 region has the DNA TGCAGCGCCGGGGGGGCGGGGGCAGATACGCAGTATTTT. Translation gives CSAGGAGADTQYF. This rearrangement joins TRBV29-1 to TRBJ2-3; 8 nucleotides agree with TRBD2. Germline trimming cut 7 bases from V and 4 bases from J; bases unmatched to any gene: 7. This CDR3 is built from 13 residues. Germline V CDR1 and CDR2: SQVTM, ANQGSEA.

V and J are TRBV29-1 and TRBJ2-3; possible D gene TRBD1, 5 bases. Germline loops: CDR1 SQVTM, CDR2 ANQGSEA. The length of the CDR3 is 14 residues. V gave up 3 bases and J gave up 5 bases, with 15 bases separating them. The CDR3 bases are TGCAGCGTTGAGTATCATCCAGGGATAGATACGCAGTATTTT. Its translation: CSVEYHPGIDTQYF.

This sequence joins TRBV19 and TRBJ1-1; D not certain. Germline CDR1 and CDR2: LNHDA and SQIVND (reference sequence). Deletions cut 5 bases from V and 1 base from J, with 8 bases between. This CDR3 comprises 13 residues. The CDR3 nucleotides are TGTGCCAGTAGTGGGTCGTGGAACACTGAAGCTTTCTTT. It encodes CASSGSWNTEAFF.

This chain links TRBV25-1 with TRBJ2-7; no clear D gene. Trimming pared 1 base from V and 5 bases from J, leaving 9 bases between. Germline loops: CDR1 MGHDK, CDR2 SYGVNS. This CDR3 contains 13 residues. CDR3 loop: CASSEFGVNEQYF. In nucleotides, the CDR3 is TGTGCCAGCAGTGAATTTGGGGTCAACGAGCAGTACTTC.

A single count supports this clone. The rearrangement joins TRBV5-1 to TRBJ2-5; 12 bases are shared with TRBD2. The CDR3 sequence is 18 residues long. Germline trimming cut 3 bases from V and 7 bases from J; bases unmatched to any gene: 16. Germline V CDR1 and CDR2: SGHRS, YFSETQ. The CDR3 DNA is TGCGCCAGCAGCTCCCGGGGCTCGACTAGCGGGAGCGCGGGGACCCAGTACTTC. This encodes CASSSRGSTSGSAGTQYF.

The V call is TRBV10-3, the J call TRBJ2-1; 7 nucleotides agree with TRBD2. Trimming cost V 0 bases and J 0 bases; bases outside gene matches: 2. Germline CDR1 ENHRY, CDR2 SYGVKD. The CDR3 covers 16 residues. The CDR3 bases are TGTGCCATCAGTGAGTCGGGGGGGAGCTCCTACAATGAGCAGTTCTTC. It is translated as CAISESGGSSYNEQFF.

V and J are TRBV12-5 and TRBJ1-1, with 8 bases fitting TRBD1. CDR1 LGHNT and CDR2 FRNRAP come from the germline V gene. With 5 bases clipped from V and 0 bases from J, the junction kept 2 bases outside the gene matches. The CDR3 loop spans 14 amino acids. In nucleotides, the CDR3 is TGTGCTAGTGGTGCGGGACAGGTGAACACTGAAGCTTTCTTT. Translated: CASGAGQVNTEAFF.

This chain joins TRBV4-1 and TRBJ2-7, with D perhaps matching TRBD2 (6 bases). The germline gives CDR1 MGHRA, CDR2 YSYEKL. The V end was cut by 1 base, the J end by 5 bases, with 18 bases between. This CDR3 has 16 amino acids. CDR3: CASSQALSEGQNEQYF. The CDR3 DNA sequence: TGCGCCAGCAGCCAAGCTCTGTCGGAGGGCCAGAACGAGCAGTACTTC.

This sequence joins TRBV28 and TRBJ2-3; maybe TRBD1 (6 bases). This CDR3 contains 14 residues. Germline V gene sequence: CDR1 MDHEN, CDR2 SYDVKM. Deletions cut 6 bases from V and 0 bases from J, with 10 bases between. CDR3 bases: TGTGCCAGCAGCCGGGACATTAGCACAGATACGCAGTATTTT. Translating it yields CASSRDISTDTQYF. The full variable domain, completed using reference TRBV28 and TRBJ2-3, is DVKVTQSSRYLVKRTGEKVFLECVQDMDHENMFWYRQDPGLGLRLIYFSYDVKMKEKGDIPEGYSVSREKKERFSLILESASTNQTSMYLCASSRDISTDTQYFGPGTRLTVL.

This clone came up a few times. The rearrangement joins TRBV2 to TRBJ1-4; D remains ambiguous. There are 13 residues in the CDR3. V lost 8 bases and J 3 bases, leaving 10 bases between the germline ends. Germline V gene data show CDR1 as SNHLY and CDR2 as FYNNEI. The chain's CDR3 is CASGGLPNEKLFF. For the CDR3, the DNA is TGTGCCAGCGGAGGGTTGCCTAATGAAAAACTGTTTTTT. Based on the CDR3 plus reference TRBV2 and TRBJ1-4, the full variable domain is EPEVTQTPSHQVTQMGQEVILRCVPISNHLYFYWYRQILGQKVEFLVSFYNNEISEKSEIFDDQFSVERPDGSNFTLKIRSTKLEDSAMYFCASGGLPNEKLFFGSGTQLSVL.

Here the CDR3 DNA reads TGTGCCAGCAGCTCAATCCGCCAATTTGCAGACACCGGGGAGCTGTTTTTT. Translation: CASSSIRQFADTGELFF. This chain joins TRBV7-2 and TRBJ2-2; no reliable D call. The V gene lost 4 bases and the J gene lost 3 bases, with 18 bases spanning the gap. This CDR3 has 17 amino acids. Germline V gene lookup returns CDR1 SGHTA and CDR2 FQGNSA.

In this sample, this clone turned up once. The V gene is TRBV10-2, the J gene TRBJ2-2; D unclear. Germline V gives CDR1 WSHSY, CDR2 SAAADI. The CDR3 has 15 residues. V dropped 6 bases and J dropped 7 bases, with 18 bases sitting between them. The CDR3 bases are TGCGCCAGCAGAGGCCGAGAGTTGCTTGGCGGGGAGCTGTTTTTT. It yields the protein CASRGRELLGGELFF.

The rearrangement links TRBV4-1 to TRBJ1-6; maybe TRBD1 (6 bases). The germline V gene encodes CDR1 MGHRA and CDR2 YSYEKL. Trimming removed 4 bases at V and 7 bases at J, with 23 bases between. The CDR3 covers 18 residues. This chain's CDR3 is CASSLEQPTGTKNSPLHF. CDR3 DNA: TGCGCCAGCAGCCTCGAACAACCTACCGGGACAAAGAATTCACCCCTCCACTTT.

A single count supports this clone. The V gene is TRBV29-1, the J gene TRBJ1-1; D is unclear. CDR3 length: 12 residues. Trimming cost V 4 bases and J 1 base, with 7 bases left between them. The germline V gene has CDR1 SQVTM and CDR2 ANQGSEA. In DNA form, the CDR3 reads TGCAGCGTTGCTCAGACGAACACTGAAGCTTTCTTT. This encodes CSVAQTNTEAFF.

The chain uses TRBV18 and TRBJ2-5; TRBD2 matches 8 bases. The CDR3 has 16 amino acids. Germline values: CDR1 KGHSH, CDR2 LQKENI. The J segment lost 5 bases and the V segment lost 2 bases, leaving 10 bases of the junction unmatched. This chain's CDR3 is CASSPEMSGSGETQYF. The CDR3 bases are TGTGCCAGCTCACCAGAGATGAGCGGGAGCGGGGAGACCCAGTACTTC.